This T cell receptor (beta chain) stems from a study of blood T cell repertoires in COVID-19. As for the study in general: Acute and convalescent COVID-19 specimens originated in the United States, Italy and Spain. T cells, B-cell-depleted T cells, or PBMCs supplied cDNA or gDNA.

In Seattle, patients joined the study during active infection and were tracked longitudinally. The J segment lost 4 bases and the V segment lost 4 bases, leaving 8 bases of the junction unmatched. The germline V gene encodes CDR1 SGHDN and CDR2 FVKESK. The CDR3 extends over 15 amino acids. Per the original data handling: The assay estimated nucleated cells by amplifying reference gene primers. Some clones are missing from TCRdb's copy, which holds only in-frame ones; the method was immunoSEQ multiplex PCR. D and trimming were read from the DNA, whereas the V and J calls and clone size are those reported in that table. The sample has 200,000 to 250,000 clones; 80% to 95% are singletons. This clone was counted a single time.

The chain uses TRBV14 and TRBJ1-2; 8 bases fit TRBD1. The clonotype originates from a man in his 60s with COVID-19, enrolled during active disease. What was sequenced was peripheral blood. CDR3 protein: CASSPGQGWSYGYTF. Here the CDR3 DNA reads TGTGCCAGCAGCCCCGGACAGGGCTGGAGCTATGGCTACACCTTC.